This TCR beta chain was obtained from a study of blood T cell repertoires in COVID-19. Study-level information: Whether acute or convalescent, the COVID-19 samples came from the United States, Italy and Spain.

This CDR3 is 14 amino acids long. Trimming cost V 4 bases and J 9 bases; bases outside gene matches: 6. Germline loops: CDR1 SNHLY, CDR2 FYNNEI. Study processing details: Amplification with reference gene primers provided the estimates of nucleated cell counts. This table comes from immunoSEQ multiplex PCR, and its TCRdb copy is limited to in-frame clones, with some not included. The D gene and trimming were derived from the DNA, and the V and J assignments and clone size from that table. The table lists roughly 92,000 clones, approximately 80% of them singletons. This chain links TRBV2 with TRBJ2-1; TRBD2 matches 10 bases. The sequenced sample was peripheral blood. The origin of this receptor is an elderly woman with active or convalescent COVID-19. The CDR3, as DNA: TGTGCCAGCAGTGCTAGCGGGAGCAGGCGTGAGCAGTTCTTC. This sequence encodes CASSASGSRREQFF.